This T cell receptor (beta chain) is from a study of shared clonotypes between healthy human individuals. V was shortened by 3 bases and J by 4 bases, with 10 bases between the two germline ends. CDR3 length equals 13 residues. Per germline, CDR1 SGHAT and CDR2 FQNNGV. Every one of the donors was a Caucasian adult that lived in Nashville, Tennessee. This clone was seen once. Only in-frame clones appear in the TCRdb table, and some are missing; sequencing was by immunoSEQ multiplex PCR. In the table there are roughly 2.2 million clones, about 90% of which are singletons. V and J are TRBV11-2 and TRBJ2-7; D gene unclear. The origin of this receptor is a young man in good health. Some clones in this sample may be carry-over from other donors' samples. Sequencing was done on a sample of naive CD4+ T cells from PBMCs. Subset noted: CD45RA+ positively selected. The CDR3 protein is CASSFTLWYEQYF. For the CDR3, the DNA is TGTGCCAGCAGCTTTACGTTGTGGTACGAGCAGTACTTC.